This T cell receptor (beta chain) is drawn from a study of shared clonotypes between healthy human individuals (TCRdb year 2020). Some background on the complete study: The cohort comprised two women and three men aged 18 to 49 years. To increase sequencing depth and limit assay-specific biases, TCR repertoire library preparation and sequencing were carried out by different laboratories using diverse techniques. For each donor, CD4 naive and CD4 memory were each run on three plates, CD8 naive on two plates, and CD8 memory on one plate. Per donor, leukapheresis produced somewhere between about 0.85 and 10 billion PBMCs. To estimate repertoire size and how much clonotype sharing occurs between individuals, the study deeply sequenced the blood TCR repertoires of five healthy adults.

Donors were healthy HIV-negative adults with no recently reported acute infections or vaccinations. Every donor was a Caucasian adult residing in Nashville, Tennessee, USA. CD4+ T cells were enriched by magnetic negative selection; naive cells were then positively selected on CD45RA, and the negative fraction formed the memory subset. After blood collection by leukapheresis, PBMCs were isolated using Ficoll-Histopaque density gradient centrifugation and then cryopreserved in the vapor phase of liquid nitrogen. Purity and quantity of every magnetically sorted T cell population were checked by analytical flow cytometry. Genomic DNA was isolated from each sorted fraction and quantified by UV absorbance on a Nanodrop 2000c. Remarks on this clone: Its antigen is still unknown. Within one base of it there is no much larger clone, and no base qualities were kept.

V and J are truncated by 4 bases and 4 bases respectively, leaving an intervening sequence of 11 bases. The CDR3 starts with the cysteine, ends with the phenylalanine, and has 14 residues. Solely the CDR3 DNA is kept, with 42 bases framed from the first base. CDR1 and CDR2, looked up from the germline V gene, are SGDLS and YYNGEE. TCR CDR3 regions were amplified from genomic DNA by multiplex PCR using the deep immunoSEQ assay. Extracted genomic DNA from each cell subset was spread evenly across all wells of several immunoSEQ 96-well plates, with each plate serving as a replicate. For sorted subsets, about 220 ng of genomic DNA, equivalent to about 30,000 T cell genomes, went into each replicate PCR. Purified libraries were quantified with a Qubit 3.0 fluorometer, sized on a Bioanalyzer 2100, and re-quantified with the KAPA Library Quantification kit. Each immunoSEQ 96-well plate was sequenced on its own single-read 150-cycle Illumina NextSeq 550 flow cell. The study's processing was this. Because the immunoSEQ output held only junctional sequences and lacked quality scores, the filtering could not match the filtering applied to full-length reads. Sequences were annotated with PyIR, a Python wrapper for IgBLAST v1.9, using IMGT germline references to assign V/J genes and CDR3. Reads with weak V/J assignments (E-value above 1e-6), missing CDR3, stop codons, out-of-frame junctions, or ambiguous translated residues were removed. A V3J clonotype was defined by an identical inferred V gene, J gene, and CDR3 amino acid sequence. To compute the percentage overlap between repertoires, the number of shared unique clonotypes was divided by the size of the smaller repertoire. RTK rarefaction, the Chao1 estimator, and Recon v2.1 estimates of unobserved clonotypes were used to assess repertoire richness. Generation probabilities were computed with OLGA for all TCRbeta clonotypes obtained by the gDNA method from a handful of donors. Here the immuneACCESS table is served through TCRdb, limited to in-frame sequences with V and J called. Missing clones are a known gap in these copies; in checked studies unresolved V genes cover under half, and the rest lacks a known reason. The V and J calls and clone size are taken from that table; D and trimming were inferred from the DNA. The sample profile shows about 990,000 clones; around 78% of them were found once. The ten biggest clones cover roughly 0.65% of the sample.

Points the paper makes about the study in general: Rarefaction of sorted-subset datasets indicated incomplete sequencing despite the large sequencing depth. Sharing across four donors was observed for roughly 5% of naive CD4, over 3% of naive CD8, roughly 2.3% of memory CD4, and roughly 0.43% of memory CD8 clonotypes. Based on pairwise subsampling, the degree of clonotype sharing among donors was expected to be affected by sequencing depth. Because the study included a small number of donors, the genetic and exposure-history diversity represented was limited. Sampling was restricted to blood, and TCR repertoires in tissues likely differ from the TCR repertoires found in blood. Compared with non-shared clonotypes, clonotypes shared by all four sorted-subset donors had higher generation probabilities. Larger estimated clonotype richness was generally found for naive subsets than for memory subsets.

Material: memory CD4+ T cells from PBMCs. Per the publication, the cell subset or site label means: CD45RA-negative fraction. This sequence was found in a man aged 18 to 29 in good health. Some clones in this sample may be carry-over from other donors' samples. The rearrangement combines TRBV9 with TRBJ2-2; the D gene cannot be resolved beyond TRBD1 or TRBD2, each matching 6 bases. The CDR3 protein is CASSRGGITGELFF. The nucleotide sequence is given as TGTGCCAGCAGCCGAGGGGGGATCACCGGGGAGCTGTTTTTT.